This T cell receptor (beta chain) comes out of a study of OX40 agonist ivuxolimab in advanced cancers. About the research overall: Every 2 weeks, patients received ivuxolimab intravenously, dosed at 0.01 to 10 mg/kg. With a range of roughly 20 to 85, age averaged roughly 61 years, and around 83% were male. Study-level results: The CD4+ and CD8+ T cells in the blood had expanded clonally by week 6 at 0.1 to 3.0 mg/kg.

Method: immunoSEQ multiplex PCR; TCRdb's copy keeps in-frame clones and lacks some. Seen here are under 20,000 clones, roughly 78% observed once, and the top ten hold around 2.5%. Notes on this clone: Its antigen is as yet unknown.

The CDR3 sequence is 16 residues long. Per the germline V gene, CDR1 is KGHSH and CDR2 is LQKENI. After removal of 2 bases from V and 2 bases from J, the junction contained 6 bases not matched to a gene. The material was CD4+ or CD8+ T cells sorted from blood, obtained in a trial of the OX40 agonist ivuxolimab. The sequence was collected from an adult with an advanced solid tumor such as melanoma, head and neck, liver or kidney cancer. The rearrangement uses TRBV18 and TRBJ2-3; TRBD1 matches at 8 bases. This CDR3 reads CASSPIQGADTDTQYF. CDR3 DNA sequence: TGTGCCAGCTCACCAATCCAGGGGGCGGACACAGATACGCAGTATTTT.